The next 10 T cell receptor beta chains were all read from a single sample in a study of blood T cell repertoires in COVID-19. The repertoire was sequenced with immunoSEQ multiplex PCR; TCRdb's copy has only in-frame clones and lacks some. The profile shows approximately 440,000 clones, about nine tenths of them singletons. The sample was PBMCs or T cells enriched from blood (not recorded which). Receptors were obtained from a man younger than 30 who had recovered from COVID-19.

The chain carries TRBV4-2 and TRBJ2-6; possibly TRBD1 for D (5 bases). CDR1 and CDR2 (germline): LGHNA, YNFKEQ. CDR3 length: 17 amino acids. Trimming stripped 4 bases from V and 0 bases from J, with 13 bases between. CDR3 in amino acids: CASSLRALNSGANVLTF. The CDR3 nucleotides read TGTGCCAGCAGCCTCAGGGCCCTCAACTCTGGGGCCAACGTCCTGACTTTC.

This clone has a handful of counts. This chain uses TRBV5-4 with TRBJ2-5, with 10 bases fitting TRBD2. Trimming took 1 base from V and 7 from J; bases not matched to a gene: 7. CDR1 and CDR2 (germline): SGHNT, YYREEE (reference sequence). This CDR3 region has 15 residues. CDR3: CASSLTSGAEGTQYF. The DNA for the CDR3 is TGTGCCAGCAGCTTGACTAGCGGGGCCGAGGGGACCCAGTACTTC.

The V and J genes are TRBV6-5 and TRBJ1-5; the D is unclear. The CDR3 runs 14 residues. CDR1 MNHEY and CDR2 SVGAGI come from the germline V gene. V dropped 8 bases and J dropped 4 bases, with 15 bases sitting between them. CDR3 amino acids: CASSSLVRNQPQHF. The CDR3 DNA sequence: TGTGCCAGCTCCTCGCTAGTGCGGAATCAGCCCCAGCATTTT.

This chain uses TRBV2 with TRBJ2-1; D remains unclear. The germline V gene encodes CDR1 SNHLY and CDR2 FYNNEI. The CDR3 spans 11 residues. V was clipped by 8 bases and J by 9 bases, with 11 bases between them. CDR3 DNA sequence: TGTGCCAGCGGGCCACAGATTGAGCAGTTCTTC. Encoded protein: CASGPQIEQFF.

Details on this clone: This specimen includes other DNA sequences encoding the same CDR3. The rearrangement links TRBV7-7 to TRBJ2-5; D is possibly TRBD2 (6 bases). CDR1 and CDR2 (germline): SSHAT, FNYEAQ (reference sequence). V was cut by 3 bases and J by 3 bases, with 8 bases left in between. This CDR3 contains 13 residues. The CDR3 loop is CASSFPGEETQYF. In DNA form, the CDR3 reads TGTGCCAGCAGCTTCCCGGGAGAAGAGACCCAGTACTTC.

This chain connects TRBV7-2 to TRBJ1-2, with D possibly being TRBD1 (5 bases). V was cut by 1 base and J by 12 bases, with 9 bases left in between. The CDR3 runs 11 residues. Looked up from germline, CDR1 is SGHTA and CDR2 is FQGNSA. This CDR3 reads CASSLVGEHTF. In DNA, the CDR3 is TGTGCCAGCAGCTTAGTAGGGGAACACACCTTC. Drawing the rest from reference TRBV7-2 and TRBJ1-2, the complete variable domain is GAGVSQSPSNKVTEKGKDVELRCDPISGHTALYWYRQSLGQGLEFLIYFQGNSAPDKSGLPSDRFSAERTGGSVSTLTIQRTQQEDSAVYLCASSLVGEHTFGSGTRLTVV.

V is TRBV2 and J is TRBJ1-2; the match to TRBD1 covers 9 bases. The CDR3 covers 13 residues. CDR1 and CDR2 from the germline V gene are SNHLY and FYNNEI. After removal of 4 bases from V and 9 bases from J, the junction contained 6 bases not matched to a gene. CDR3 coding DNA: TGTGCCAGCAGTGTGAGGACAGGGGATCGCTACACCTTC. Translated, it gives CASSVRTGDRYTF.

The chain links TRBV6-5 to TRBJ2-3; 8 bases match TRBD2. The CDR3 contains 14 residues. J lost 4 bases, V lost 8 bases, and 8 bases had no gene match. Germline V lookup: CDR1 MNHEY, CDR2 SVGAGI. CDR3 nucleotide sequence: TGTGCCAGCTCGGCGCGGGGGGAGTCAGATACGCAGTATTTT. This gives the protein CASSARGESDTQYF.

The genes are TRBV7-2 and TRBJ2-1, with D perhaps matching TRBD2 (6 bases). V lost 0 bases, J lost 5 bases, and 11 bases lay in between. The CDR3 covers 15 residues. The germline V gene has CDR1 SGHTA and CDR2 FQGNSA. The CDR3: CASSLASGLNNEQFF. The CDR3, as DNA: TGTGCCAGCAGCTTAGCAAGCGGACTAAACAATGAGCAGTTCTTC. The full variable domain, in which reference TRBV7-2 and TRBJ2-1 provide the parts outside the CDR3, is GAGVSQSPSNKVTEKGKDVELRCDPISGHTALYWYRQSLGQGLEFLIYFQGNSAPDKSGLPSDRFSAERTGGSVSTLTIQRTQQEDSAVYLCASSLASGLNNEQFFGPGTRLTVL.

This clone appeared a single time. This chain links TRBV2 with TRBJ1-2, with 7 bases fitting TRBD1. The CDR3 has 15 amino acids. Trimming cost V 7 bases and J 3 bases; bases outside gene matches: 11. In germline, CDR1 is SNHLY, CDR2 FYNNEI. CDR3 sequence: CASTNRQGTDYGYTF. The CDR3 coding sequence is TGTGCCAGCACCAACAGACAGGGAACGGACTATGGCTACACCTTC.